These 16 T cell receptor beta chains originate from one sample sequenced in a study of cytomegalovirus exposure and HLA in healthy donors. Primers included in the PCR were 60 Vbeta and 13 Jbeta primers. Only in-frame clones appear in the TCRdb table, and some are missing; sequencing was by immunoSEQ multiplex PCR. Altogether 110,000 or so clones are present, 74% being singletons, with the ten largest covering 4% to 4.5%. Sequenced: PBMCs. The receptors here all came from a woman aged 40 to 50 in good health and CMV-seropositive.

The CDR3 DNA follows: TGCGCCAGCAGCCCACAGGGATTGAGGTTAATAGCTAATGAAAAACTGTTTTTT. The encoded protein is CASSPQGLRLIANEKLFF. The rearrangement uses TRBV4-1 and TRBJ1-4; a possible D gene is TRBD1 (6 bases). Trimming took 4 bases from V and 3 from J, leaving 21 bases between them. The CDR3 runs 18 residues. Germline CDR1 is MGHRA and CDR2 is YSYEKL.

The chain employs TRBV11-1 and TRBJ2-1; TRBD1 matches at 9 bases. CDR3 length equals 15 residues. Germline values: CDR1 SGHAT, CDR2 FQDESV (reference sequence). The trim removed 5 bases at V and 4 bases at J, leaving 6 bases unmatched. Here the CDR3 reads CASSPGQGYYNEQFF. In nucleotides, the CDR3 is TGTGCCAGCAGCCCGGGACAGGGATATTACAATGAGCAGTTCTTC.

The J gene is TRBJ2-7, the V gene TRBV7-9; the match to TRBD1 covers 12 bases. Germline lookup yields CDR1 SEHNR and CDR2 FQNEAQ (reference sequence). This CDR3 contains 15 residues. Germline trimming cut 4 bases from V and 2 bases from J; bases unmatched to any gene: 3. The CDR3 nucleotides read TGTGCCAGCAGCTATGGGACAGGGGGCCCCTACGAGCAGTACTTC. As protein: CASSYGTGGPYEQYF. Using reference TRBV7-9 and TRBJ2-7 for the parts outside the CDR3, the full variable domain is DTGVSQNPRHKITKRGQNVTFRCDPISEHNRLYWYRQTLGQGPEFLTYFQNEAQLEKSRLLSDRFSAERPKGSFSTLEIQRTEQGDSAMYLCASSYGTGGPYEQYFGPGTRLTVT.

The chain links TRBV9 to TRBJ1-3; TRBD1 matches 7 bases. Germline V lookup: CDR1 SGDLS, CDR2 YYNGEE. Trimming at V came to 4 bases and at J to 7 bases, leaving 11 bases not matched to a gene. The CDR3 runs 15 residues. CDR3 in DNA: TGTGCCAGCAGCCGGGGAGCAGGGGGGACGAACACCATATATTTT. Translating gives CASSRGAGGTNTIYF.

CDR3 DNA sequence: TGTGCCAGCAGTTACTCCTGGACAGGATCGAATTCACCCCTCCACTTT. Its protein is CASSYSWTGSNSPLHF. This sequence joins TRBV6-5 and TRBJ1-6, with 7 bases matching TRBD1. The junction had 6 bases not matched to a gene; V was cut back by 0 bases and J by 7 bases. The germline V gene has CDR1 MNHEY and CDR2 SVGAGI. This CDR3 comprises 16 residues.

The chain has TRBV18 and TRBJ1-1; D is unresolved. V lost 9 bases, J lost 4 bases, and 15 bases lay in between. The CDR3 covers 13 residues. Germline loops: CDR1 KGHSH, CDR2 LQKENI. CDR3 region: CASTPLGSTEAFF. As DNA, the CDR3 is TGTGCCAGTACGCCGTTGGGGAGCACTGAAGCTTTCTTT.

This chain links TRBV14 with TRBJ2-1, with 11 bases aligning to TRBD1. CDR3 length equals 15 residues. Germline-derived CDR1 and CDR2 are SGHDN and FVKESK. V gave up 7 bases and J gave up 4 bases; unmatched junction bases: 6. The DNA for the CDR3 is TGTGCCAGCACCCGGACAGGGGGCTCGTACAATGAGCAGTTCTTC. As protein: CASTRTGGSYNEQFF.

The chain has TRBV7-9 and TRBJ2-2; D may be TRBD1 (5 bases). Germline CDR1 is SEHNR and CDR2 is FQNEAQ (reference sequence). The germline V and J ends were trimmed by 2 bases and 5 bases, with 9 bases remaining between them. The CDR3 covers 14 residues. The CDR3 bases are TGTGCCAGCAGCTTATTCAGGGAAACCGGGGAGCTGTTTTTT. It yields the protein CASSLFRETGELFF.

This rearrangement joins TRBV5-6 to TRBJ1-5; 8 bases fit TRBD1. In germline, CDR1 is SGHDT, CDR2 YYEEEE. With 2 bases clipped from V and 6 bases from J, the junction kept 4 bases outside the gene matches. The CDR3 contains 14 residues. The CDR3 reads CASSFTGGVQPQHF. As DNA, the CDR3 is TGTGCCAGCAGCTTTACAGGGGGGGTTCAGCCCCAGCATTTT. Filled out from reference TRBV5-6 and TRBJ1-5, the complete variable domain reads DAGVTQSPTHLIKTRGQQVTLRCSPKSGHDTVSWYQQALGQGPQFIFQYYEEEERQRGNFPDRFSGHQFPNYSSELNVNALLLGDSALYLCASSFTGGVQPQHFGDGTRLSIL.

The chain joins TRBV29-1 to TRBJ2-1; 8 bases fit TRBD2. Per the germline V gene, CDR1 is SQVTM and CDR2 is ANQGSEA. The CDR3 is made up of 13 amino acids. J gave up 7 bases and V 3 bases, and 5 bases lay outside the gene matches. The CDR3 is CSVEPGGGNEQFF. CDR3 in DNA: TGCAGCGTTGAGCCGGGAGGGGGGAATGAGCAGTTCTTC.

In its sample, this clone was seen a few times. The rearrangement joins TRBV6-5 to TRBJ1-2; D unresolved. Trimming took off 0 bases at V and 5 bases at J, with 10 bases between the two ends. The CDR3 is made up of 14 amino acids. The germline V gene encodes CDR1 MNHEY and CDR2 SVGAGI. For the CDR3, the DNA is TGTGCCAGCAGTTACTCGAGACCGGGTTATGGCTACACCTTC. Translation: CASSYSRPGYGYTF.

The rearrangement links TRBV6-1 to TRBJ1-2; tentatively, D is TRBD1 (6 bases). Trimming removed 6 bases at V and 7 bases at J, with 12 bases between. The CDR3 length is 12 residues. Germline loops: CDR1 MNHNS, CDR2 SASEGT. The CDR3 is CASRREGVGYTF. The CDR3 nucleotides are TGTGCCAGCAGGCGGGAGGGGGTTGGCTACACCTTC.

The chain combines TRBV11-3 with TRBJ2-1; the match to TRBD2 covers 7 bases. The J segment lost 7 bases and the V segment lost 4 bases, leaving 4 bases of the junction unmatched. Germline-derived CDR1 and CDR2 are SGHNT and YENEEA. This CDR3 region has 13 residues. The CDR3 DNA sequence: TGTGCCAGCAGCTCCCGACTAGCAAATGAGCAGTTCTTC. Its protein is CASSSRLANEQFF.

Only a few counts were recorded for this clone. V is TRBV5-4 and J is TRBJ1-1; 8 bases are a match to TRBD1. The ends lost 6 bases at V and 4 bases at J; junction bases unmatched: 11. CDR1 is SGHNT, CDR2 YYREEE, per germline (reference sequence). This CDR3 has 15 residues. CDR3 sequence reads: CASIDRGGGPTEAFF. CDR3 DNA sequence: TGTGCCAGCATCGACAGGGGAGGAGGTCCCACTGAAGCTTTCTTT.

This clone came up a few times. CDR3 sequence reads: CASSQLAGGSYNEQFF. For the CDR3, the DNA is TGTGCCAGCAGCCAACTAGCGGGAGGTTCCTACAATGAGCAGTTCTTC. This chain uses TRBV11-3 with TRBJ2-1; TRBD2 matches at 12 bases. The CDR3 totals 16 residues. The ends lost 5 bases at V and 1 base at J; junction bases unmatched: 3. Germline lookup yields CDR1 SGHNT and CDR2 YENEEA. Variable domain in full (rest from reference TRBV11-3 and TRBJ2-1): EAGVVQSPRYKIIEKKQPVAFWCNPISGHNTLYWYLQNLGQGPELLIRYENEEAVDDSQLPKDRFSAERLKGVDSTLKIQPAELGDSAVYLCASSQLAGGSYNEQFFGPGTRLTVL.

V usage is TRBV4-1 and J usage is TRBJ2-5; 7 bases agree with TRBD2. The germline V gene encodes CDR1 MGHRA and CDR2 YSYEKL. This CDR3 region has 15 residues. Trimming cost V 3 bases and J 5 bases; bases outside gene matches: 9. The CDR3 spells CASSHPGEGRETQYF. The CDR3, as DNA: TGCGCCAGCAGCCACCCCGGGGAGGGGAGGGAGACCCAGTACTTC.